This TCR beta chain was retrieved from a study of cytomegalovirus exposure and HLA in healthy donors. The length of the CDR3 is 15 residues. Between the trimmed V and J ends, which lost 7 bases and 6 bases, there was a span of 21 bases. The germline CDR1 and CDR2 sequences are MNHEY and SVGAGI. Vbeta (60) and Jbeta (13) primers were used in the PCR. Some clones are missing from TCRdb's copy, which holds only in-frame ones; the method was immunoSEQ multiplex PCR. The sample holds about 170,000 clones, approximately 73% seen once. The study's findings and limits: The study labeled 164 TCR beta chains cytomegalovirus-associated. A later analysis reportedly found fewer N-insertions in an Asian-associated ancestry cluster than the approximately 700-donor mean.

As for this clone: Its target is unknown.

The chain is built from TRBV6-5 and TRBJ1-1, with a tentative D call TRBD1 (6 bases). The source of this sequence is a woman aged 18-35 years in good health and CMV-seropositive. Sequencing input: PBMCs. Here the CDR3 reads CASTMGGGHFSEAFF. CDR3 nucleotides: TGTGCCAGCACCATGGGGGGGGGCCATTTTTCTGAAGCTTTCTTT.